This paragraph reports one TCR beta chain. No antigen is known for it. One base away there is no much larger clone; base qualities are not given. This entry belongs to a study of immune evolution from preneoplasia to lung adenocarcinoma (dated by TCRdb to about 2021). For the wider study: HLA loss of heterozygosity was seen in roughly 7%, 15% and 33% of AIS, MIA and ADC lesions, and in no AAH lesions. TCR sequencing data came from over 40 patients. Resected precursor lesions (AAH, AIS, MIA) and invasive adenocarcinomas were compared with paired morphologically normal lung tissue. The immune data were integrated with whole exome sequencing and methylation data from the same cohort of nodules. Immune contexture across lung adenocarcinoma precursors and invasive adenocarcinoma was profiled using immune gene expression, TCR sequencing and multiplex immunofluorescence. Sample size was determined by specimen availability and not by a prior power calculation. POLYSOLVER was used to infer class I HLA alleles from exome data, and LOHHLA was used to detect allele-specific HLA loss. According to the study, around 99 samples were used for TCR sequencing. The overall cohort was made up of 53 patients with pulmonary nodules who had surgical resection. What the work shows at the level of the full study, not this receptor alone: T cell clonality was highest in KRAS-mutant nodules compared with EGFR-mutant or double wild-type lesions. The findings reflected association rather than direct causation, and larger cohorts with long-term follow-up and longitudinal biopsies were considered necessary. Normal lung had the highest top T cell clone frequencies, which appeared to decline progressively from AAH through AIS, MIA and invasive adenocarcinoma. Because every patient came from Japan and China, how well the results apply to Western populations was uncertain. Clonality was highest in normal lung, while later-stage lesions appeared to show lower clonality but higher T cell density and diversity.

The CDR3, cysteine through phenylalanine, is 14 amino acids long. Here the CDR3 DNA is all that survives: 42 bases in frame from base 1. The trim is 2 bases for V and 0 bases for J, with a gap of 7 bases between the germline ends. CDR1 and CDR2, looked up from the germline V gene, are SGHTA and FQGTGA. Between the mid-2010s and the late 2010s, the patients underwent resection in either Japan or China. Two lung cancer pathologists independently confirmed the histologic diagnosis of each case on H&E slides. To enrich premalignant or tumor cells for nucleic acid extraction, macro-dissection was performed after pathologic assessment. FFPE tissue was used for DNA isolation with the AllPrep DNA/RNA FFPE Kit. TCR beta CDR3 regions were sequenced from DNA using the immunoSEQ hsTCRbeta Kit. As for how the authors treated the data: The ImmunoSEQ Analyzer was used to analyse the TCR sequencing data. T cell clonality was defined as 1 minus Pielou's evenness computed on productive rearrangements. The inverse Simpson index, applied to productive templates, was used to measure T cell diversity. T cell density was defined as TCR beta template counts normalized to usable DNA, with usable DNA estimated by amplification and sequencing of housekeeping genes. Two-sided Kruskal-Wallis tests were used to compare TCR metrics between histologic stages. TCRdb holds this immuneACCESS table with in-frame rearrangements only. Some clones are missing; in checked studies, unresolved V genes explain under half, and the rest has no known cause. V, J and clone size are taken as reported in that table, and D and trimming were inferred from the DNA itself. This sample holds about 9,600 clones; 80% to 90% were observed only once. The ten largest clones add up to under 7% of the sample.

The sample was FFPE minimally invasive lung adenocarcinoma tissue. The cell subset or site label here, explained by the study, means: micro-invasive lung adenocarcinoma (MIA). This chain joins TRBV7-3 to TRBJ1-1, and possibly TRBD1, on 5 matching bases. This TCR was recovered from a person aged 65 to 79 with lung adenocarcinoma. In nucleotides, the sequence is TGTGCCAGCAGCTTATCAGGGATGAACACTGAAGCTTTCTTT. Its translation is CASSLSGMNTEAFF.